This T cell receptor beta chain was identified in a study of shared clonotypes between healthy human individuals. Genomic DNA (from each subset) was split evenly across several immunoSEQ plates. Clones were read by immunoSEQ multiplex PCR, and TCRdb kept only the in-frame ones, dropping some. The table records more than 450,000 clones, roughly 78% of them present only once. J was trimmed by 7 bases and V by 0 bases; bases with no gene match: 8. The CDR3 is made up of 14 amino acids. Looked up from germline, CDR1 is GTSNPN and CDR2 is SVGIG (reference sequence). This TCR was recovered from a woman aged 40 to 50 in good health. Some clones in this sample may be carry-over from other donors' samples. The sample taken for sequencing was PBMCs. The chain has TRBV30 and TRBJ2-7; 8 bases line up with TRBD2. The CDR3 DNA reads as TGTGCCTGGAGTGTAGTACTAGCGGAGGGGGAGCAGTACTTC. Amino acid sequence: CAWSVVLAEGEQYF.